Described below is a single T cell receptor beta chain sequence and its context. Its antigen is undetermined. This may come from a read error, since a much larger clone is one base off. These data originate in a study of early T cells in non-severe SARS-CoV-2 infection. TCRdb reprocessed the 5' RACE reads via MiXCR and lists one record per CDR3 protein. The data show about 94,000 distinct CDR3 sequences, roughly 13% seen once. Overall study results and limits: Sequences matched to VDJdb favored anti-spike CD8 responses, while private and CD4 specificities were missed.

This CDR3 has 17 residues. Trimming removed 0 bases at V and 2 bases at J, with 17 bases between. Germline assignment: CDR1 LGHDT and CDR2 YNNKEL (reference sequence). The TCR sequence derives from an adult who was a healthcare worker with PCR-confirmed SARS-CoV-2 infection or an uninfected control (not recorded which). The V call is TRBV3-1, the J call TRBJ2-7; D is perhaps TRBD1 or TRBD2 (7 bases each). Sequencing was done on a sample of whole blood. This CDR3 is CASSQDRTTGRAYEQYF. In DNA form, the CDR3 reads TGTGCCAGCAGCCAAGACCGGACGACAGGGAGGGCCTACGAGCAGTACTTC.